This note documents a single TCR beta chain sequence. The data belong to a study of STAT5B mutations in CD4+ large granular lymphocyte leukemia. The overall study: The CDR3 'QG' motif was associated with a particular HLA allele among healthy donors.

The protocol was immunoSEQ multiplex PCR, while the TCRdb copy is restricted to in-frame clones and leaves out a portion. Of about 30,000 clones listed, 78% are singletons. This receptor was taken from a human donor in good health. The material sequenced was CD4+ T cells from blood buffy coats.

DNA of the CDR3: TGCAGCGCCACGGGACAGGATGGATGGGCAACTGAAGCTTTCTTT. Its translation is CSATGQDGWATEAFF. This chain links TRBV29-1 with TRBJ1-1, with TRBD1 matching 8 bases. The CDR3 totals 15 residues. Per the germline V gene, CDR1 is SQVTM and CDR2 is ANQGSEA. V shed 7 bases and J 5 bases; nucleotides not matched to a gene: 15.